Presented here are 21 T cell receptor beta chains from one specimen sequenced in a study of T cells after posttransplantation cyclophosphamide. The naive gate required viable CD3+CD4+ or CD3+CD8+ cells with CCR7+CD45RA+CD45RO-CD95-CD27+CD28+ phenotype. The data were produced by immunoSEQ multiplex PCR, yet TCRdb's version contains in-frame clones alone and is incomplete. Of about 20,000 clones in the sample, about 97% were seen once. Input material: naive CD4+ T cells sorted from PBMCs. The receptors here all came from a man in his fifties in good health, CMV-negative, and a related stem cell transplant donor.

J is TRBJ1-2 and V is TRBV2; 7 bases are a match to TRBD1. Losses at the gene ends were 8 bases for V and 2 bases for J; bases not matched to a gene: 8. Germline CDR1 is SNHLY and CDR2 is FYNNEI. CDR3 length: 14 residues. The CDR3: CASAPDRDNYGYTF. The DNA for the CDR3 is TGTGCCAGCGCACCCGACAGGGACAACTATGGCTACACCTTC.

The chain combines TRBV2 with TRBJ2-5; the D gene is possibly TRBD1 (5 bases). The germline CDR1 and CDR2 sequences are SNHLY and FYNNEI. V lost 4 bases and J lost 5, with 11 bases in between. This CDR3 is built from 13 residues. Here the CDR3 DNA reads TGTGCCAGCAGTGGGGTAGCAGGGGAGACCCAGTACTTC. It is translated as CASSGVAGETQYF.

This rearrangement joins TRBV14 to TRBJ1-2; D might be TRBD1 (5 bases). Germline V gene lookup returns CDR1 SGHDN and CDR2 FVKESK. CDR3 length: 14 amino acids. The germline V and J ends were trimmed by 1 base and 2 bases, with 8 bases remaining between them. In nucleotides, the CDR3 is TGTGCCAGCAGCCAAGCTGGGGGGAACTATGGCTACACCTTC. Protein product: CASSQAGGNYGYTF.

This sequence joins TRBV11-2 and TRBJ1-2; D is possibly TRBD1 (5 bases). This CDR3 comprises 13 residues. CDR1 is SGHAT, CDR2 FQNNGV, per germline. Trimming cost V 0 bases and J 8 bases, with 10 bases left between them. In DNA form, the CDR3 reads TGTGCCAGCAGCTTAGACGTGGGGCGCGGCTACACCTTC. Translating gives CASSLDVGRGYTF. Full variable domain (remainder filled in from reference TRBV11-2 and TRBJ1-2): EAGVAQSPRYKIIEKRQSVAFWCNPISGHATLYWYQQILGQGPKLLIQFQNNGVVDDSQLPKDRFSAERLKGVDSTLKIQPAKLEDSAVYLCASSLDVGRGYTFGSGTRLTVV.

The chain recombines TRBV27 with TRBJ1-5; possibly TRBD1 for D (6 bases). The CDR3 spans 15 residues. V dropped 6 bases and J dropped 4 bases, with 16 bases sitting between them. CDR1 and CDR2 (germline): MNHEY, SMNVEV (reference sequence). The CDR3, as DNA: TGTGCCAGCAGCTGGTCAGTGGGGGCAAATCAGCCCCAGCATTTT. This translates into CASSWSVGANQPQHF.

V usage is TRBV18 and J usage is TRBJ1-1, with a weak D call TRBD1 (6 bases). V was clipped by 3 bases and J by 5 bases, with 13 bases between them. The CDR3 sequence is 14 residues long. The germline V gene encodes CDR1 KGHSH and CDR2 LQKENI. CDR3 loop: CASSPAGGGTEAFF. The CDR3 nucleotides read TGTGCCAGCTCACCTGCGGGGGGCGGAACTGAAGCTTTCTTT.

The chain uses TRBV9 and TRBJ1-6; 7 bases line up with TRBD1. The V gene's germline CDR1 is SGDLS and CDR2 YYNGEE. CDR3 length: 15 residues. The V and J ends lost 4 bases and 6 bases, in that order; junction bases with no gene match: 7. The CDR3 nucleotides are TGTGCCAGCAGCCCAACCGGGACAGCTAATTCACCCCTCCACTTT. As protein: CASSPTGTANSPLHF. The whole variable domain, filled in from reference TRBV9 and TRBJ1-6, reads DSGVTQTPKHLITATGQRVTLRCSPRSGDLSVYWYQQSLDQGLQFLIQYYNGEERAKGNILERFSAQQFPDLHSELNLSSLELGDSALYFCASSPTGTANSPLHFGNGTRLTVT.

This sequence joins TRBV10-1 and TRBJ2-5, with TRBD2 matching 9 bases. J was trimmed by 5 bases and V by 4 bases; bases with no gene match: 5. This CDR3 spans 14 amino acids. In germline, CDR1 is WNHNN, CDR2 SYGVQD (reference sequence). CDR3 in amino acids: CASSGAGGPETQYF. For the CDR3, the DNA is TGCGCCAGCAGTGGGGCGGGAGGGCCGGAGACCCAGTACTTC.

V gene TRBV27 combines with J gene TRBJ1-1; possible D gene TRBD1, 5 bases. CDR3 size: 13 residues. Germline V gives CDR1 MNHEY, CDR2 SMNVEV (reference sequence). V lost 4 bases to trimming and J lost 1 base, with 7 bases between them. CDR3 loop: CASSYRGNTEAFF. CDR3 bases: TGTGCCAGCAGTTATAGGGGGAACACTGAAGCTTTCTTT.

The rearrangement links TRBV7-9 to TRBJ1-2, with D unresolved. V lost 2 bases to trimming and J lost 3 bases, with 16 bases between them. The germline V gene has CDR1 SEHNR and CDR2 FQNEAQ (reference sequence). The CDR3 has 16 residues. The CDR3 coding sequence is TGTGCCAGCAGCTTACCCCTCCGCGGGCGTGACTATGGCTACACCTTC. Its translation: CASSLPLRGRDYGYTF.

DNA for the CDR3: TGTGCCAGCAGTGCCCCGGACAGAGGTGGCTACACCTTC. Translated, it gives CASSAPDRGGYTF. This chain connects TRBV6-5 to TRBJ1-2; tentatively, D is TRBD1 (6 bases). The CDR3 extends over 13 amino acids. Germline CDR1 reads MNHEY; CDR2 reads SVGAGI. The V end lost 5 bases, the J end lost 7 bases, and 14 bases lay between the germline ends.

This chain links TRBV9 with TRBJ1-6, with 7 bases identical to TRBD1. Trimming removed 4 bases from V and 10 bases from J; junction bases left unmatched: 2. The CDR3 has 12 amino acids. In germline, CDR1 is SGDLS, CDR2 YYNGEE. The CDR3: CASSPGGSPLHF. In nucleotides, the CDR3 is TGTGCCAGCAGCCCAGGGGGATCACCCCTCCACTTT.

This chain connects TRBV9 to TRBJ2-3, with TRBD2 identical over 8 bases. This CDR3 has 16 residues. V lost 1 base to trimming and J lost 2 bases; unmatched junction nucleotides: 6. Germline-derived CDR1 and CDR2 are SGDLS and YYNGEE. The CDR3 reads CASSVRAGVPTDTQYF. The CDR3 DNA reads TGTGCCAGCAGCGTACGAGCGGGAGTACCCACAGATACGCAGTATTTT. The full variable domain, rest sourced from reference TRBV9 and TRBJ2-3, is DSGVTQTPKHLITATGQRVTLRCSPRSGDLSVYWYQQSLDQGLQFLIQYYNGEERAKGNILERFSAQQFPDLHSELNLSSLELGDSALYFCASSVRAGVPTDTQYFGPGTRLTVL.

CDR3 sequence: CASSLLGGSANEKLFF. For the CDR3, the DNA is TGTGCCAGCAGCTTATTGGGGGGATCAGCTAATGAAAAACTGTTTTTT. The V and J genes are TRBV4-2 and TRBJ1-4, with a possible D match to TRBD1 (5 bases). CDR3 length: 16 residues. V shed 5 bases and J shed 3 bases, with 16 bases lying between them. Germline loops: CDR1 LGHNA, CDR2 YNFKEQ.

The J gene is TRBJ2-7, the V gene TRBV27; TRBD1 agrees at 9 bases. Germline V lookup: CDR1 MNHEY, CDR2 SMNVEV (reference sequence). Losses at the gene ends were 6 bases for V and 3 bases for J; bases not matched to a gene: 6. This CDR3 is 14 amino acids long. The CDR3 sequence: CASRQQGAGYEQYF. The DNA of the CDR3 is TGTGCCAGCAGACAACAGGGGGCAGGCTACGAGCAGTACTTC.

The CDR3 DNA follows: TGTGCCAGCAGCTTATGGACTAGCGGGGGGGCAGGTGAGCAGTTCTTC. It yields the protein CASSLWTSGGAGEQFF. This rearrangement joins TRBV9 to TRBJ2-1, with TRBD2 matching 15 bases. CDR1 and CDR2 (germline): SGDLS, YYNGEE. This CDR3 has 16 amino acids. V dropped 4 bases and J dropped 9; count of bases not matched to a gene: 8.

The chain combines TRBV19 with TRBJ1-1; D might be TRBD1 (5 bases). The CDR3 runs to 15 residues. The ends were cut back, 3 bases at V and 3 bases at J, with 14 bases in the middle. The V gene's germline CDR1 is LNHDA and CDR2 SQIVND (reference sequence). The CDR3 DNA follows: TGTGCCAGTAGTATTTGGGGCTCTTATGACACTGAAGCTTTCTTT. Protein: CASSIWGSYDTEAFF.

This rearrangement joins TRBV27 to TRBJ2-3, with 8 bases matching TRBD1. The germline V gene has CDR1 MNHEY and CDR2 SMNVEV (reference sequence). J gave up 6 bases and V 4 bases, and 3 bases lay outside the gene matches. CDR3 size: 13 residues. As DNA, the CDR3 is TGTGCCAGCAGTTACAGGGGGGTGGATACGCAGTATTTT. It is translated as CASSYRGVDTQYF.

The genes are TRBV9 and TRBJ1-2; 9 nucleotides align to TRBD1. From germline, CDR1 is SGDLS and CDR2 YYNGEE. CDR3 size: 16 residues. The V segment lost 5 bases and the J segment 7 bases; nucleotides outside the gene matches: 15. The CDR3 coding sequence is TGTGCCAGCAGTTCTCATGGGACAGGGTGGATAGGTGGCTACACCTTC. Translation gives CASSSHGTGWIGGYTF.

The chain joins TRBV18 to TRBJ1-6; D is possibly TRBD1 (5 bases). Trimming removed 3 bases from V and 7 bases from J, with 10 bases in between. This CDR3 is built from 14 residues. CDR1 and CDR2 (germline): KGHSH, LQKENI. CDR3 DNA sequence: TGTGCCAGCTCACCTGGGGCAGGGAATTCACCCCTCCACTTT. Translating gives CASSPGAGNSPLHF.

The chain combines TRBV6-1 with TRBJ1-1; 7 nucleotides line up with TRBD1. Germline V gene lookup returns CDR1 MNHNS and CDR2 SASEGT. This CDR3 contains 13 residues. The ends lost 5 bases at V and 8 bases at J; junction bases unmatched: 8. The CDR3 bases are TGTGCCAGCAGTTTGGGACAGCAACTCGAAGCTTTCTTT. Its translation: CASSLGQQLEAFF.